The clone carrying this T cell receptor (beta chain) was seen once. This record belongs to a study of cytomegalovirus exposure and HLA in healthy donors. Per germline, CDR1 SGHRS and CDR2 YFSETQ. V gave up 1 base and J gave up 6 bases, with 12 bases separating them. The CDR3 totals 14 residues. In nominal health when sampled, donors likely had unrecorded immune exposures nonetheless. PCR primers comprised 60 Vbeta and 13 Jbeta primers. Assay used: immunoSEQ multiplex PCR; TCRdb lists only in-frame clones, some missing. The sample lists roughly 130,000 clones; roughly 88% were seen once. The specimen was PBMCs. This sequence joins TRBV5-1 and TRBJ2-3; perhaps TRBD2 as D (5 bases). The clonotype was recovered from a woman between 40 and 55 years old in good health and CMV-seronegative. The chain's CDR3 is CASSLTNPGDTQYF. DNA for the CDR3: TGCGCCAGCAGCTTGACAAACCCGGGGGATACGCAGTATTTT.